A selection of T cell receptor beta chains follows, all from one sample in a study of PD-L1 blockade in urothelial cancer. Libraries were prepared by immunoSEQ multiplex PCR; TCRdb keeps only in-frame clonotypes and omits some of them. The sample lists 31,000 or so clones; 89% were seen once. Sequenced material: PBMCs, taken around atezolizumab (anti-PD-L1) treatment. These receptors were obtained from a man aged 80 or over with urothelial cancer. Both conserved end residues are part of each CDR3. D genes are given only for firm matches. The size of a clone is reported for some rows only, either as once, few or many, or as a class for expanded clones.

. | TRBJ2-3 | . | TRBV18 | TGTGCCAGCTCACCCGGGAGCCAAACCCCAGATACGCAGTATTTT | CASSPGSQTPDTQYF
TRBD1 | TRBJ1-1 | . | TRBV13 | TGTGCCAGCAGCCGGGAGGGGGCCGGCGGCACTGAAGCTTTCTTT | CASSREGAGGTEAFF
. | TRBJ1-1 | . | TRBV6-1 | TGTGCCAGCAGTGAATTGGGCACCTACACTGAAGCTTTCTTT | CASSELGTYTEAFF
. | TRBJ2-3 | . | TRBV5-1 | TGCGCCAGCAGCTTGGCCGGAGATACGCAGTATTTT | CASSLAGDTQYF
. | TRBJ1-5 | few | TRBV19 | TGTGCCAGTAGTATAGAGAGCGGAGGGGGCAATCAGCCCCAGCATTTT | CASSIESGGGNQPQHF
. | TRBJ1-2 | few | TRBV7-2 | TGTGCCAGCAGCTCCAGGGTTCTCGTCTTGCGGGGCTACACCTTC | CASSSRVLVLRGYTF
. | TRBJ1-1 | . | TRBV6-1 | TGTGCCAGCAGGGGACACCTTCGGGACACTGAAGCTTTCTTT | CASRGHLRDTEAFF
. | TRBJ2-1 | few | TRBV30 | TGTGCCTGGAACCAGCGGAGCTCCTACAATGAGCAGTTCTTC | CAWNQRSSYNEQFF
. | TRBJ2-7 | . | TRBV6-5 | TGTGCCACCCACAGGACCCCCTACGAGCAGTACTTC | CATHRTPYEQYF
TRBD2 | TRBJ2-7 | few | TRBV4-1 | TGCGCCAGCAGCCGGACTCTAGCGGGAGTGTACGAGCAGTACTTC | CASSRTLAGVYEQYF
TRBD1 | TRBJ2-1 | . | TRBV18 | TGTGCCAGCTCACCTTTAGCAGGGGGAACGATTGAGCAGTTCTTC | CASSPLAGGTIEQFF
. | TRBJ2-7 | . | TRBV20-1 | TGCAGTGCTAAGGGGTACTACGAGCAGTACTTC | CSAKGYYEQYF
TRBD1 | TRBJ1-3 | few | TRBV2 | TGTGCCAGTTGCAGGGACAGGGTGATATTGGACACCATATATTTT | CASCRDRVILDTIYF
. | TRBJ2-3 | once | TRBV5-4 | TGTGCCAGCAGCGCGGGGACGGGCACAGATACGCAGTATTTT | CASSAGTGTDTQYF
TRBD1 | TRBJ1-5 | . | TRBV19 | TGTGCCAGTAGCCGCAAATCCCCGACAGGGACCGATCAGCCCCAGCATTTT | CASSRKSPTGTDQPQHF
. | TRBJ2-3 | . | TRBV6-4 | TGTGCCAGCAGTGACGATCCGGGAGCTCTAGATACGCAGTATTTT | CASSDDPGALDTQYF
TRBD1 | TRBJ2-1 | . | TRBV18 | TGTGCCAGCTCGCCCGGGACAGGGACCTACAATGAGCAGTTCTTC | CASSPGTGTYNEQFF
TRBD2 | TRBJ2-7 | . | TRBV18 | TGTGCCAGCTCACGCGGACTAGCGGGGTCCTACGAGCAGTACTTC | CASSRGLAGSYEQYF
TRBD1 | TRBJ1-1 | . | TRBV5-1 | TGCGCCAGCAGCTTGGCGGGGACAGGATCGAACACTGAAGCTTTCTTT | CASSLAGTGSNTEAFF
TRBD1 | TRBJ1-2 | . | TRBV5-4 | TGTGCCAGCAGCTTGGTGACAGGGGCGGACTATGGCTACACCTTC | CASSLVTGADYGYTF
TRBD2 | TRBJ2-3 | . | TRBV5-1 | TGCGCCAGCAGCTCTAGGACTAGCCAAGCCCTAGATACGCAGTATTTT | CASSSRTSQALDTQYF
. | TRBJ2-7 | . | TRBV18 | TGTGCCAGCTCACCTGGAGGGGTTAAGCCCTACGAGCAGTACTTC | CASSPGGVKPYEQYF
TRBD1 | TRBJ1-4 | once | TRBV19 | TGTGCCAGTATGGACAGGGAAAAACTGTTTTTT | CASMDREKLFF
. | TRBJ1-1 | . | TRBV15 | TGTGCCACCAGCAGTGGAGGGGATGACGGTGCTTGGGCTTTCTTT | CATSSGGDDGAWAFF
TRBD2 | TRBJ2-3 | . | TRBV5-1 | TGCGCCAGCAGGACTTCAGGGGGGGCGGGAGGGCCAGGGACCCACACAGATACGCAGTATTTT | CASRTSGGAGGPGTHTDTQYF
. | TRBJ2-2 | . | TRBV6-5 | TGTGCCAGCAGGGGAGTTACGGCCGGGGAGCTGTTTTTT | CASRGVTAGELFF
. | TRBJ2-1 | . | TRBV28 | TGTGCCAGCAGTTTCCCGGACAGCTACAATGAGCAGTTCTTC | CASSFPDSYNEQFF
TRBD2 | TRBJ2-3 | once | TRBV10-2 | TGCGCCAGCATCACGGGAGGGAGGGGGGCAGATACGCAGTATTTT | CASITGGRGADTQYF
. | TRBJ1-2 | . | TRBV27 | TGTGCCAGCAGTTTATCGAGTAACGTCCGAGATGGCTACACCTTC | CASSLSSNVRDGYTF
. | TRBJ2-7 | . | TRBV5-1 | TGCGCCAGCAGCTTGACTACCTCCTACGAGCAGTACTTC | CASSLTTSYEQYF
TRBD1 | TRBJ2-2 | . | TRBV7-2 | TGTGCCAGCAGCCCAGGACAGGGTAACACCGGGGAGCTGTTTTTT | CASSPGQGNTGELFF
. | TRBJ2-5 | once | TRBV29-1 | TGCAGCGTTGATCTCTGGGGCGTAGAGACCCAGTACTTC | CSVDLWGVETQYF
TRBD1 | TRBJ1-1 | . | TRBV14 | TGTGCCAGCAGCCAGGGGGGACAGGTGATGGGGTCGGTTTTT | CASSQGGQVMGSVF
TRBD2 | TRBJ2-3 | . | TRBV7-9 | TGTGCCAGCAGCCCGACGGGGGGCGGGAGGGCAGATACGCAGTATTTT | CASSPTGGGRADTQYF
. | TRBJ2-7 | . | TRBV27 | TGTGCCAGCAGTTTAGTCTCTCCGGGGATTAGCTCCTACGAGCAGTACTTC | CASSLVSPGISSYEQYF
TRBD1 | TRBJ1-2 | . | TRBV28 | TGTGCCAGCAGTTTAGTAGGGGGCGTGGGCTATGGCTACACCTTC | CASSLVGGVGYGYTF
TRBD1 | TRBJ2-1 | . | TRBV7-9 | TGTGCCAGCAGCTTGGGACAGGTGAACAATGAGCAGTTCTTC | CASSLGQVNNEQFF